This TCR beta chain stems from a study of blood T cells in healthy people across ages. This CDR3 has 16 amino acids. V was trimmed by 1 base and J by 5 bases, leaving 15 bases between them. From germline, CDR1 is SEHNR and CDR2 FQNEAQ (reference sequence). Alongside a J-beta primer mix, a sample-barcoded 5' primer served in a second PCR lasting 7 to 11 cycles. A single record per CDR3 protein comes from TCRdb applying MiXCR to the 5' RACE reads. The sample includes around 870,000 distinct CDR3 sequences, around 26% of them seen just once. The source is a woman of 80 years or more in good health. The rearrangement uses TRBV7-9 and TRBJ2-1, with D unclear. The material sequenced was blood. The DNA for the CDR3 is TGTGCCAGCAGCTTAGGAAGAACTGAGAACGACAATGAGCAGTTCTTC. Its translation: CASSLGRTENDNEQFF.